This T cell receptor (beta chain) was recorded in a study of identical twins (dated by TCRdb to 2015 to 2016). Background on the whole study: The study deep-sequenced TCR alpha and beta repertoires from monozygotic twins, unrelated adults of various ages and cord blood to test whether fetal clonotypes persist. To rule out contamination, replicate twin experiments were performed at different times with different library preparation protocols. General conclusions and limits of the study: Fewer insertions were carried by abundant cord blood beta clonotypes; a weaker similar trend was observed in young adult naive repertoires, while no such trend was observed in memory repertoires. Compared with coincidental sharing between unrelated individuals, out-of-frame TCR alpha sequences shared between twins had an excess of sequences with low generation probability. The excess sharing between twins in beta out-of-frame sequences was weaker because fewer shared sequences reduced the signal-to-noise ratio. Because the same donors could not be followed over many years, the conclusions relied on cross-sectional statistical analysis. Invariant T cells such as MAIT and iNKT could partly confound zero-insertion analyses, though diverse VJ usage argued against this for most clonotypes. In monozygotic twins, recombination models systematically underestimated out-of-frame TCR alpha sharing, but the models matched the sharing seen between unrelated individuals.

The CDR3 sequence holds 14 residues, the cysteine and phenylalanine included. The retained sequence is limited to the CDR3, 42 bases, with the frame set at the first base. V is reduced by 6 bases and J by 6 bases, leaving a spacing of 16 bases between them. Taken from the germline V gene, the CDR1 and CDR2 loops are MGHDK and SYGVNS. Every donor was a healthy Caucasian. Three pairs of female monozygotic twins, all aged about 18 to 30 years, were included in the twin cohort. Peripheral blood mononuclear cells were the source from which RNA for the TCR libraries was isolated. Library creation used 5' RACE. The reads were generated on an Illumina HiSeq 2000. A universal primer binding site was added through template switching, and the final cDNA carried a unique molecular identifier so that TCR cDNA molecules could be counted accurately. First-strand cDNA for TCR alpha and beta chains was synthesized from specific primers in the conserved constant-segment region. To control for contamination, every cDNA library carried two barcodes: a SMART-Mk sample barcode plus Illumina barcodes. Two successive PCR steps introduced TruSeq adapter sequences along with Illumina sample barcodes. The TCR alpha and beta cDNA libraries were sequenced on the Illumina HiSeq platform using custom primers. As for the original processing: MiGEC was used to process raw reads and extract unique molecular identifiers, and MiXCR was used to find CDR3 positions. For each individual, recombination models were inferred using an EM algorithm with the repgenHMM and IGoR tools. Shared clonotypes were analyzed with the tcR package in R, and sharing was normalized by the product of cloneset sizes. To study raw recombination without the effects of thymic and clonal selection, out-of-frame nonproductive sequences were analyzed. Using fastp trimming at Q25 and MiXCR clonotype assembly, TCRdb reanalyzed the public sequencing data and kept in-frame beta chains. Every entry covers one CDR3 protein and lists the most common genes and DNA from its rows. None of the V and J calls come from the authors' own analysis; TCRdb made them. This sample is represented by about 720,000 distinct CDR3 sequences; 15% to 20% of them were singletons. The ten largest clones take up roughly 14% of the sample.

This clonotype showed up just a few times. Its target antigen remains unknown. No much larger clone is present one base from it, and per-base qualities are unavailable. The same sample was also studied in work on T cells expressing NK-cell markers. The second study also describes: Three sorted T-cell subsets (CD3+CD56+NKG2C+, CD3+CD56+NKG2C- and CD3+CD56-NKG2C+) from under 10 donors had their TCR beta-chain repertoires profiled. Among the eight sequenced donors, only one was HCMV-seronegative, while the other seven were HCMV-seropositive. In several experiments an anti-gammadeltaTCR antibody was added to restrict sorting to alphabetaTCR-expressing T cells. In roughly 6 donors, the dominant CD3+CD56+NKG2C+ clonotypes were found to rank among the top 10 CD8+ clonotypes and to make up 1.0-7.0% of CD8+ T cells. Those dominant clonotypes were again the most abundant among CD3+CD56-NKG2C+ cells in several donors, at about 28.3-60.1%. It remained unclear whether the expanded NKG2C-expressing T cell clones were specific for HCMV antigens. Randomly selected healthy volunteers, three men and five women, were used as the eight sequenced donors. HCMV-specific IgG was detected in serum with a commercial ELISA kit to determine HCMV serostatus. For roughly 6 donors, bulk peripheral blood T-cell repertoires were additionally sequenced from unsorted PBMC. MIGEC handled demultiplexing of the reads and grouping by UMI, while MiTCR was used to assemble and quantify clonotypes. To exclude erroneous sequences, any TCR cDNA sequence not supported by at least two reads was discarded. Downstream repertoire analysis used the tcR package, and clonotypes were matched across fractions by CDR3 nucleotide sequence plus V segment. VDJmatch was used to annotate antigen specificity against VDJdb, with one amino acid substitution allowed in CDR3.

The sequence derives from a woman aged 18-35 years in good health. Source material: PBMCs. In this chain, TRBV25-1 is recombined with TRBJ2-3, and the D gene may be TRBD1, 5 bases matching. CDR3 loop: CASREQGYGDTQYF. In nucleotide form, the sequence is TGTGCCAGCAGGGAGCAGGGATACGGCGATACGCAGTATTTT.